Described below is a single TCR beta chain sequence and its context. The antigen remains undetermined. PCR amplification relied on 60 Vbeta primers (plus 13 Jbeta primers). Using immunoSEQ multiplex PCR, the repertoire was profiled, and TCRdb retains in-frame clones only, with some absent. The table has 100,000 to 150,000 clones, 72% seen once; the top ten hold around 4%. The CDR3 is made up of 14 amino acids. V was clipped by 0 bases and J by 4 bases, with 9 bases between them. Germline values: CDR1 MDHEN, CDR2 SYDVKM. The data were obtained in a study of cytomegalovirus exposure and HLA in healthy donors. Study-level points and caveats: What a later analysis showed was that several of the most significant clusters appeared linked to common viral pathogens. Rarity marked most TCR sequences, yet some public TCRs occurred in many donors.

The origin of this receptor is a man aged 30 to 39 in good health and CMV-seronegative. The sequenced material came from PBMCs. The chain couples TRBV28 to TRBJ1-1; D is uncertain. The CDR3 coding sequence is TGTGCCAGCAGTTTATGGCAAATCGGCACTGAAGCTTTCTTT. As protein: CASSLWQIGTEAFF.